These 15 T cell receptor beta chains came from one sample sequenced in a study of regulatory T cells in long-lasting Graves disease (dated by TCRdb to about 2021). The method behind the library was multiplex PCR. TCRdb names Illumina HiSeq 4000 as the instrument used. CDR3 regions were amplified by Arm-PCR with iRepertoire HTBI primers to construct TCR beta libraries. The public reads were quality trimmed at Q25 with fastp and then assembled into clones with MiXCR by TCRdb, keeping productive beta chains. Rows matching on CDR3 protein sequence are summarized as one entry with the most common DNA and genes. This sample gives 300,000 to 400,000 distinct CDR3 sequences in total; 18% of them show up just once. The top ten hold more than 30% of the sample. The sample's time point label is to be understood as: newly diagnosed GD, antithyroid drugs for less than 3 months. For both TCR sequencing and RNA sequencing, RNA was extracted from PBMCs in TRIzol.

The specimen comprised peripheral blood mononuclear cells (PBMCs), sampled at new diagnosis, from a patient treated with antithyroid drugs. Receptors originate from a female donor with Graves disease.

With respect to this clonotype: A much larger clone differs by one base, so this may be a read error. This chain links TRBV27 with TRBJ1-1; weak D call: TRBD1 (6 bases). The CDR3 is 12 residues long. Germline values: CDR1 MNHEY, CDR2 SMNVEV (reference sequence). V was trimmed by 11 bases and J by 5 bases, leaving 15 bases between them. The CDR3 DNA reads as TGTGCCGGCAAGGGGGGGCGGACTGAAGCTTTCTTT. Its translation: CAGKGGRTEAFF.

The chain carries TRBV19 and TRBJ2-2; TRBD1 is a possible D gene (6 bases). Trimming took off 7 bases at V and 3 bases at J, with 12 bases between the two ends. Germline V gene lookup returns CDR1 LNHDA and CDR2 SQIVND (reference sequence). This CDR3 contains 14 residues. The CDR3 region is CASTLGAYTGELFF. CDR3 DNA sequence: TGTGCCAGTACGTTGGGGGCTTACACCGGGGAGCTGTTTTTT.

Comments on this clonotype: This likely reflects a read error, since a far larger clone is one base away. The chain is built from TRBV2 and TRBJ2-5; maybe TRBD1 (6 bases). CDR3 size: 13 residues. CDR1 and CDR2 (germline): SNHLY, FYNNEI. Written as DNA, the CDR3 is TGTGCCGGCAGTCTCGGACAGAAAGAGACCCAGTACTTC. It translates to CAGSLGQKETQYF. The full variable domain, with the rest looked up from reference TRBV2 and TRBJ2-5, is EPEVTQTPSHQVTQMGQEVILRCVPISNHLYFYWYRQILGQKVEFLVSFYNNEISEKSEIFDDQFSVERPDGSNFTLKIRSTKLEDSAMYFCAGSLGQKETQYFGPGTRLLVL.

This clonotype came up a few times. The chain employs TRBV24-1 and TRBJ1-1; TRBD1 might be the D (6 bases). This CDR3 region has 14 residues. The V end lost 8 bases, the J end lost 1 base, and 13 bases lay between the germline ends. Germline V gene data show CDR1 as KGHDR and CDR2 as SFDVKD. CDR3 DNA: TGTGCCACCATAACCGGGACACCGAACACTGAAGCTTTCTTT. As protein: CATITGTPNTEAFF.

V and J are TRBV7-8 and TRBJ2-7; D is undetermined. The germline gives CDR1 SGHVS, CDR2 FQNEAQ. The CDR3 covers 13 residues. Trimming removed 1 base from V and 3 bases from J, with 7 bases in between. This CDR3 reads CASSLGANYEQYF. CDR3 nucleotides: TGTGCCAGCAGCTTAGGGGCCAACTACGAGCAGTACTTC.

In its sample, this clonotype was seen a few times. The chain uses TRBV30 and TRBJ2-5; TRBD2 aligns across 9 bases. This CDR3 is 17 amino acids long. Losses at the gene ends were 5 bases for V and 2 bases for J; bases not matched to a gene: 15. CDR1 and CDR2 (germline): GTSNPN, SVGIG (reference sequence). CDR3 sequence (DNA): TGTGCCTGGGGGGTCGGACTAGCGCGAATCCTTCAAGAGACCCAGTACTTC. It codes for CAWGVGLARILQETQYF.

This clonotype showed up just once. V and J are TRBV2 and TRBJ2-3; TRBD2 matches 8 bases. The CDR3 consists of 14 residues. Trimming cost V 6 bases and J 1 base; bases outside gene matches: 3. Germline CDR1 SNHLY, CDR2 FYNNEI. The CDR3 coding sequence is TGTGCCAGCAGGCGGACTAGCCGCACAGATACGCAGTATTTT. It codes for CASRRTSRTDTQYF. Complete variable domain (other parts from reference TRBV2 and TRBJ2-3): EPEVTQTPSHQVTQMGQEVILRCVPISNHLYFYWYRQILGQKVEFLVSFYNNEISEKSEIFDDQFSVERPDGSNFTLKIRSTKLEDSAMYFCASRRTSRTDTQYFGPGTRLTVL.

This clonotype was counted at least ten times. The rearrangement joins TRBV19 to TRBJ2-7; D is perhaps TRBD2 (5 bases). Trimming took off 3 bases at V and 0 bases at J, with 15 bases between the two ends. In germline, CDR1 is LNHDA, CDR2 SQIVND (reference sequence). The CDR3 has 16 amino acids. As DNA, the CDR3 is TGTGCCAGTAGTATCGGAGGAACGGCCAGCTCCTACGAGCAGTACTTC. Protein: CASSIGGTASSYEQYF.

This chain joins TRBV10-3 and TRBJ1-2, with D possibly TRBD1 on 5 matching bases. From germline, CDR1 is ENHRY and CDR2 SYGVKD. V shed 0 bases and J shed 4 bases, with 18 bases lying between them. This CDR3 comprises 17 residues. This CDR3 is CAISESGTAPGLYGYTF. CDR3 bases: TGTGCCATCAGTGAGTCGGGGACGGCTCCAGGGCTCTATGGCTACACCTTC.

The rearrangement uses TRBV6-2 or TRBV6-3 and TRBJ2-6, with unresolved D. Trimming pared 6 bases from V and 0 bases from J, leaving 9 bases between. From germline, CDR1 is MNHEY and CDR2 SVGEGT. The CDR3 is made up of 15 amino acids. The CDR3 bases are TGTGCCAGCAGGTTTATTCACTCTGGGGCCAACGTCCTGACTTTC. It yields the protein CASRFIHSGANVLTF.

This clonotype was detected many times. The rearrangement uses TRBV19 and TRBJ2-1, with 14 bases lining up with TRBD2. Germline assignment: CDR1 LNHDA and CDR2 SQIVND (reference sequence). The V and J ends lost 5 bases and 9 bases, in that order; junction bases with no gene match: 12. This CDR3 has 17 amino acids. Written as DNA, the CDR3 is TGTGCCAGTAGTCTCGGAGGACTAGCGGGAGGTGCGGGTGAGCAGTTCTTC. This encodes CASSLGGLAGGAGEQFF.

The sample holds many counts of this clonotype. The chain has TRBV19 and TRBJ2-2; 8 nucleotides match TRBD2. The CDR3 loop spans 16 amino acids. The junction had 5 bases not matched to a gene; V was cut back by 5 bases and J by 0 bases. The germline V gene encodes CDR1 LNHDA and CDR2 SQIVND (reference sequence). The CDR3 nucleotides are TGTGCCAGTAGTGGGTCACTAGCGGCGAACACCGGGGAGCTGTTTTTT. Translating it yields CASSGSLAANTGELFF.

This clonotype was recorded at least ten times. The chain employs TRBV20-1 and TRBJ2-5, with D perhaps matching TRBD1 (5 bases). Germline V gives CDR1 DFQATT, CDR2 SNEGSKA (reference sequence). The CDR3 sequence is 14 residues long. Trimming removed 3 bases at V and 2 bases at J, with 13 bases between. In DNA, the CDR3 is TGCAGTGCTAGGCGGCAGGGATTACAAGAGACCCAGTACTTC. It codes for CSARRQGLQETQYF.

This clonotype was seen ten or more times. The genes are TRBV30 and TRBJ2-1; 9 nucleotides agree with TRBD1. Germline V gene data show CDR1 as GTSNPN and CDR2 as SVGIG (reference sequence). The J segment lost 5 bases and the V segment lost 1 base, leaving 9 bases of the junction unmatched. CDR3 length: 16 amino acids. CDR3 nucleotides: TGTGCCTGGAGTGGTCGGTGGGACAGGGTAGACAATGAGCAGTTCTTC. The encoded protein is CAWSGRWDRVDNEQFF.

This clonotype was seen many times. The chain employs TRBV19 and TRBJ2-1, with 13 bases that match TRBD2. The length of the CDR3 is 16 residues. The J segment lost 7 bases and the V segment lost 0 bases, leaving 3 bases of the junction unmatched. The germline V gene encodes CDR1 LNHDA and CDR2 SQIVND (reference sequence). CDR3 amino acids: CASSIDGTSGVNEQFF. DNA of the CDR3: TGTGCCAGTAGTATAGACGGGACTAGCGGGGTGAATGAGCAGTTCTTC.